These 10 T cell receptor beta chains came from one sample sequenced in a study of cytotoxic CD8 clonotypes in ibrutinib-treated CLL. Generated by immunoSEQ multiplex PCR, the TCRdb table keeps only in-frame clones and is missing some. The table lists about 150,000 clones, approximately 81% of them singletons. Sequencing used PBMCs, obtained after 12 months of ibrutinib treatment. The source of these receptors is a human donor with chronic lymphocytic leukemia.

The rearrangement links TRBV19 to TRBJ2-7; D gene unclear. The germline gives CDR1 LNHDA, CDR2 SQIVND (reference sequence). The CDR3 loop spans 14 amino acids. V was cut by 2 bases and J by 5 bases, with 13 bases left in between. The CDR3 loop reads CASSIRWLSDEQYF. The CDR3 nucleotides read TGTGCCAGTAGTATACGATGGCTCTCGGACGAGCAGTACTTC.

This clone has only a few counts. The chain is built from TRBV6-5 and TRBJ1-5; D perhaps matches TRBD1 (6 bases). CDR3 length equals 12 residues. From germline, CDR1 is MNHEY and CDR2 SVGAGI. V was trimmed by 5 bases and J by 6 bases, leaving 8 bases between them. This CDR3 reads CASSRGGQPQHF. The CDR3 DNA reads TGTGCCAGCAGTAGGGGGGGTCAGCCCCAGCATTTT.

The chain recombines TRBV7-2 with TRBJ2-7, with TRBD2 matching 10 bases. V dropped 3 bases and J dropped 4; count of bases not matched to a gene: 3. CDR1 and CDR2 from the germline V gene are SGHTA and FQGNSA. The CDR3 consists of 14 residues. The CDR3 bases are TGTGCCAGCAGCTTTAGCGGGAGGCCATACGAGCAGTACTTC. Amino acid sequence: CASSFSGRPYEQYF.

The chain couples TRBV2 to TRBJ1-5; a weak D match, TRBD1 (6 bases). Germline CDR1 reads SNHLY; CDR2 reads FYNNEI. The V end lost 5 bases, the J end lost 4 bases, and 15 bases lay between the germline ends. This CDR3 is 15 amino acids long. The DNA for the CDR3 is TGTGCCAGCAGTTCCGGGGGCCGGGGAAATCAGCCCCAGCATTTT. Translated: CASSSGGRGNQPQHF.

V usage is TRBV19 and J usage is TRBJ1-5, with D unclear. Trimming stripped 5 bases from V and 0 bases from J, with 8 bases between. CDR1 and CDR2 from the germline V gene are LNHDA and SQIVND (reference sequence). The CDR3 length is 14 residues. In nucleotides, the CDR3 is TGTGCCAGTAGTTTCGACATTAGCAATCAGCCCCAGCATTTT. It translates to CASSFDISNQPQHF.

This clone showed up just once. The same CDR3 is also encoded by other DNA sequences in this sample. V is TRBV30 and J is TRBJ1-1; no clear D. The V gene lost 0 bases and the J gene lost 0 bases, with 5 bases spanning the gap. CDR1 is GTSNPN, CDR2 SVGIG, per germline (reference sequence). This CDR3 region has 13 residues. This CDR3 is CAWSVSLNTEAFF. The CDR3 DNA reads TGTGCCTGGAGTGTTTCACTGAACACTGAAGCTTTCTTT.

This chain joins TRBV5-6 and TRBJ2-1; TRBD1 agrees at 10 bases. The trim removed 3 bases at V and 8 bases at J, leaving 2 bases unmatched. CDR1 SGHDT and CDR2 YYEEEE come from the germline V gene. The CDR3 totals 13 residues. DNA of the CDR3: TGTGCCAGCAGCTGGGACAGGGGCGATGAGCAGTTCTTC. Translated: CASSWDRGDEQFF.

The chain employs TRBV10-2 and TRBJ1-4; a weak D match, TRBD1 (5 bases). This CDR3 comprises 14 residues. Germline CDR1 and CDR2: WSHSY and SAAADI. V lost 7 bases, J lost 0 bases, and 9 bases lay in between. This chain's CDR3 is CASTPRATNEKLFF. CDR3 DNA sequence: TGCGCCAGCACCCCCAGGGCAACTAATGAAAAACTGTTTTTT.

The chain recombines TRBV29-1 with TRBJ1-1, with 7 bases fitting TRBD1. J lost 5 bases, V lost 7 bases, and 7 bases had no gene match. The length of the CDR3 is 12 residues. Germline CDR1 SQVTM, CDR2 ANQGSEA. The CDR3 region is CSARQGGTEAFF. The CDR3 DNA follows: TGCAGCGCCCGACAGGGTGGTACTGAAGCTTTCTTT.

The genes are TRBV7-6 and TRBJ1-1; D unresolved. CDR1 SGHVS and CDR2 FNYEAQ come from the germline V gene. Between the trimmed V and J ends, which lost 2 bases and 0 bases, there was a span of 10 bases. There are 15 residues in the CDR3. The CDR3 loop reads CASSLTLGLNTEAFF. The DNA for the CDR3 is TGTGCCAGCAGCTTAACCCTAGGGTTGAACACTGAAGCTTTCTTT.